The TCR beta chain under discussion was sequenced for a study of beta chain features in type 1 diabetes. Trimming at V came to 3 bases and at J to 0 bases, leaving 8 bases not matched to a gene. This CDR3 contains 17 residues. Germline V gives CDR1 LGHNA, CDR2 YNFKEQ. TCRB transcripts that were expressed got sequenced, as all of the isolated RNA had been reverse transcribed. Libraries were prepared by immunoSEQ multiplex PCR; TCRdb keeps only in-frame clonotypes and omits some of them. The data contain around 290,000 clones, approximately 8% of them singletons. The sequence came from a woman aged 18-30 years in good health. This rearrangement joins TRBV4-2 to TRBJ2-5; TRBD2 matches at 9 bases. The sequencing sample was made of central memory CD4+ T cells from blood. CDR3 DNA sequence: TGTGCCAGCAGCCACACCGGGACTAGCAGGTACCAAGAGACCCAGTACTTC. Protein: CASSHTGTSRYQETQYF.